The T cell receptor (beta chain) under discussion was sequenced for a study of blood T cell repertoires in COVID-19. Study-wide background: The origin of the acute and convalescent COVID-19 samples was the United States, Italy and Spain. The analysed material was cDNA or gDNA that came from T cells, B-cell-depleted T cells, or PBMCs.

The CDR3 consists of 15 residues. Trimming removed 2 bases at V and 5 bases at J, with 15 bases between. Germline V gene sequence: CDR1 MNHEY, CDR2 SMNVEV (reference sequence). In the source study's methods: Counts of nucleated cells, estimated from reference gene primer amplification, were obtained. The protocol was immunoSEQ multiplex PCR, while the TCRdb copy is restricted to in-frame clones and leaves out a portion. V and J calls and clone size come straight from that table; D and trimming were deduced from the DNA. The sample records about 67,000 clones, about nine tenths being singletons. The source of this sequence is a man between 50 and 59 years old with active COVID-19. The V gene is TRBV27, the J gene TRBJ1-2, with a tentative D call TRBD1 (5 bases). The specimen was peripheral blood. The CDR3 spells CASSLGAGRIYGYTF. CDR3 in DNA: TGTGCCAGCAGTTTAGGGGCTGGCAGGATTTATGGCTACACCTTC.